These 23 T cell receptor beta chains were all obtained from the same sample, sequenced in a study of T cell responses to AZD1222 COVID-19 vaccine. Profiling relied on immunoSEQ multiplex PCR, and the TCRdb table lists in-frame clones only, not all of them. The data contain roughly 98,000 clones, around 90% of them singletons. The sequenced sample was peripheral blood, obtained on day 0 of AZD1222 vaccination. These receptors originate from an adult in good health.

This clone has a handful of counts. The chain employs TRBV28 and TRBJ1-2; TRBD1 is a possible D gene (6 bases). The CDR3 extends over 14 amino acids. Germline loops: CDR1 MDHEN, CDR2 SYDVKM. With 7 bases removed from V and 0 bases from J, the gap between germline ends came to 12 bases. In DNA, the CDR3 is TGTGCCAGCAACAAACAGGGAGCTAACTATGGCTACACCTTC. It specifies CASNKQGANYGYTF.

This rearrangement joins TRBV5-8 to TRBJ1-2, with a possible D match to TRBD1 (6 bases). With 0 bases removed from V and 7 bases from J, the gap between germline ends came to 10 bases. Germline-derived CDR1 and CDR2 are SGHTS and YDEGEE. The length of the CDR3 is 13 residues. CDR3 amino acids: CASSLGTVGGYTF. CDR3 DNA sequence: TGTGCCAGCAGCTTGGGGACAGTAGGTGGCTACACCTTC.

The gene calls are TRBV9 and TRBJ1-6; D is uncertain. Per germline, CDR1 SGDLS and CDR2 YYNGEE. The CDR3 loop spans 14 amino acids. Trimming stripped 4 bases from V and 7 bases from J, with 12 bases between. The CDR3: CASSRDTKNSPLHF. Written as DNA, the CDR3 is TGTGCCAGCAGCCGTGACACAAAGAATTCACCCCTCCACTTT.

This rearrangement joins TRBV27 to TRBJ1-2, with TRBD1 matching 8 bases. This CDR3 spans 15 amino acids. Germline assignment: CDR1 MNHEY and CDR2 SMNVEV (reference sequence). The V gene end was trimmed by 7 bases and the J gene end by 4 bases; junction bases not matched to a gene: 11. CDR3 DNA: TGTGCCAGCACTCCGACGACAGGGGTAGGCTATGGCTACACCTTC. It yields the protein CASTPTTGVGYGYTF.

The genes are TRBV5-6 and TRBJ1-5, with D tentatively TRBD1 (6 bases). This CDR3 is 16 amino acids long. The germline V gene encodes CDR1 SGHDT and CDR2 YYEEEE. Trimming left V 3 bases short and J 4 bases short, with 17 bases between. CDR3 sequence reads: CASSYTGGSGNQPQHF. The CDR3 DNA is TGTGCCAGCAGCTACACGGGGGGCAGCGGTAATCAGCCCCAGCATTTT.

The chain links TRBV5-1 to TRBJ2-1; 14 bases are a match to TRBD2. There are 19 residues in the CDR3. Germline V lookup: CDR1 SGHRS, CDR2 YFSETQ. Germline trimming cut 2 bases from V and 2 bases from J; bases unmatched to any gene: 9. The CDR3 protein is CASSLNPGLAGEAYNEQFF. DNA of the CDR3: TGCGCCAGCAGCTTAAACCCGGGACTAGCGGGAGAGGCCTACAATGAGCAGTTCTTC.

This sequence joins TRBV4-3 and TRBJ2-5; 9 nucleotides align to TRBD1. This CDR3 has 15 residues. Germline-derived CDR1 and CDR2 are LGHNA and YSLEER. J gave up 5 bases and V 1 base, and 5 bases lay outside the gene matches. In DNA form, the CDR3 reads TGCGCCAGCAGCCAAGGGACAGGGGTAGGGGAGACCCAGTACTTC. Its protein product is CASSQGTGVGETQYF.

The chain is built from TRBV4-3 and TRBJ1-6; weak D call: TRBD1 (5 bases). This CDR3 contains 15 residues. Germline V CDR1 and CDR2: LGHNA, YSLEER. The germline V and J ends were trimmed by 0 bases and 9 bases, with 12 bases remaining between them. For the CDR3, the DNA is TGCGCCAGCAGCCAAGATGCCGGGACTGTTTCACCCCTCCACTTT. This sequence encodes CASSQDAGTVSPLHF.

The chain combines TRBV29-1 with TRBJ1-1, with 10 bases lining up with TRBD1. Germline V gives CDR1 SQVTM, CDR2 ANQGSEA. This CDR3 is built from 13 residues. V gave up 6 bases and J gave up 0 bases; unmatched junction bases: 1. The CDR3 DNA sequence: TGCAGCGTAGGACAGGGGGTGAACACTGAAGCTTTCTTT. Translated: CSVGQGVNTEAFF. The full variable domain, in which reference TRBV29-1 and TRBJ1-1 provide the parts outside the CDR3, is SAVISQKPSRDICQRGTSLTIQCQVDSQVTMMFWYRQQPGQSLTLIATANQGSEATYESGFVIDKFPISRPNLTFSTLTVSNMSPEDSSIYLCSVGQGVNTEAFFGQGTRLTVV.

This chain connects TRBV30 to TRBJ1-1; no reliable D call. This CDR3 contains 14 residues. V shed 0 bases and J shed 1 base, with 9 bases lying between them. CDR1 is GTSNPN and CDR2 is SVGIG in the germline V gene (reference sequence). CDR3 DNA sequence: TGTGCCTGGAGTGTGATATCATGGAACACTGAAGCTTTCTTT. Translating gives CAWSVISWNTEAFF.

This chain uses TRBV6-2 or TRBV6-3 with TRBJ1-3; D call uncertain. Trimming removed 4 bases from V and 2 bases from J, with 6 bases in between. The CDR3 consists of 13 residues. The germline V gene has CDR1 MNHEY and CDR2 SVGEGT. CDR3 sequence (DNA): TGTGCCAGCAGTTGGGCAGCTGGAAACACCATATATTTT. Its protein is CASSWAAGNTIYF.

J is TRBJ1-2 and V is TRBV6-4; no firm D call. The germline V gene encodes CDR1 MRHNA and CDR2 SNTAGT. V lost 2 bases, J lost 7 bases, and 8 bases lay in between. CDR3 length: 12 amino acids. The chain's CDR3 is CASSDRPGGYTF. The CDR3 DNA reads as TGTGCCAGCAGTGACCGGCCTGGTGGCTACACCTTC.

The count of this clone is one. The rearrangement uses TRBV19 and TRBJ1-5, with 11 positions matching TRBD1. This CDR3 contains 16 residues. The germline gives CDR1 LNHDA, CDR2 SQIVND (reference sequence). V lost 4 bases and J lost 5; bases outside the gene matches: 7. For the CDR3, the DNA is TGTGCCAGTAGTACCGGGACAGGGGGTGTGTATCAGCCCCAGCATTTT. It is translated as CASSTGTGGVYQPQHF. The full variable domain, completed using reference TRBV19 and TRBJ1-5, is DGGITQSPKYLFRKEGQNVTLSCEQNLNHDAMYWYRQDPGQGLRLIYYSQIVNDFQKGDIAEGYSVSREKKESFPLTVTSAQKNPTAFYLCASSTGTGGVYQPQHFGDGTRLSIL.

The chain employs TRBV20-1 and TRBJ1-2, with TRBD1 as a possible D gene (6 bases). This CDR3 contains 14 residues. V gave up 3 bases and J gave up 5 bases, with 16 bases separating them. Germline V gene lookup returns CDR1 DFQATT and CDR2 SNEGSKA (reference sequence). This CDR3 reads CSASYVQQGYGYTF. For the CDR3, the DNA is TGCAGTGCTAGTTATGTCCAACAGGGATATGGCTACACCTTC.

The V call is TRBV11-2, the J call TRBJ1-1; 9 nucleotides agree with TRBD1. This CDR3 contains 16 residues. The germline V gene encodes CDR1 SGHAT and CDR2 FQNNGV. V shed 6 bases and J 1 base; nucleotides not matched to a gene: 9. As DNA, the CDR3 is TGTGCCAGCAGTTTTAGGTCGGGACAGGGGAACACTGAAGCTTTCTTT. This gives the protein CASSFRSGQGNTEAFF.

V gene TRBV12-3 or TRBV12-4 combines with J gene TRBJ1-5, with 9 bases matching TRBD1. V gave up 6 bases and J gave up 6 bases; unmatched junction bases: 3. The CDR3 contains 13 residues. The CDR3 reads CASRGQGGQPQHF. DNA of the CDR3: TGTGCCAGCAGGGGACAGGGAGGTCAGCCCCAGCATTTT.

The V and J genes are TRBV5-1 and TRBJ1-1, with TRBD1 matching 8 bases. Per germline, CDR1 SGHRS and CDR2 YFSETQ. The CDR3 has 16 amino acids. The V segment lost 7 bases and the J segment 0 bases; nucleotides outside the gene matches: 11. In DNA form, the CDR3 reads TGCGCCAGCGGGACCGGGACAGGAGGTATGAACACTGAAGCTTTCTTT. This codes for CASGTGTGGMNTEAFF. Looking up the rest from reference TRBV5-1 and TRBJ1-1 gives the full variable domain: KAGVTQTPRYLIKTRGQQVTLSCSPISGHRSVSWYQQTPGQGLQFLFEYFSETQRNKGNFPGRFSGRQFSNSRSEMNVSTLELGDSALYLCASGTGTGGMNTEAFFGQGTRLTVV.

The chain recombines TRBV4-3 with TRBJ1-1, with D unclear. The V gene's germline CDR1 is LGHNA and CDR2 YSLEER. The V gene lost 0 bases and the J gene lost 7 bases, with 12 bases spanning the gap. This CDR3 contains 14 residues. This CDR3 is CASSQDAGDLEAFF. The CDR3 DNA follows: TGCGCCAGCAGCCAAGATGCAGGCGACCTTGAAGCTTTCTTT.

The rearrangement joins TRBV27 to TRBJ2-1; D gene ambiguous. V lost 3 bases to trimming and J lost 7 bases, with 7 bases between them. Germline V CDR1 and CDR2: MNHEY, SMNVEV (reference sequence). The CDR3 spans 12 residues. The CDR3 nucleotides are TGTGCCAGCAGTTTGTGGGGTAATGAGCAGTTCTTC. Translating it yields CASSLWGNEQFF.

The genes are TRBV3-1 (or the pseudogene TRBV3-2) and TRBJ1-3; D is undetermined. The CDR3 sequence is 16 residues long. Germline V CDR1 and CDR2: LGHDT, YNNKEL (reference sequence). Deletions cut 1 base from V and 4 bases from J, with 14 bases between. This chain's CDR3 is CASSQARSLLGNTIYF. The DNA of the CDR3 is TGTGCCAGCAGCCAAGCGAGGAGCTTGTTGGGAAACACCATATATTTT.

This clone has just a few counts. The rearrangement uses TRBV5-6 and TRBJ1-6; unclear D gene. The CDR3 is made up of 15 amino acids. Germline V gene data show CDR1 as SGHDT and CDR2 as YYEEEE. The V end lost 0 bases, the J end lost 2 bases, and 6 bases lay between the germline ends. The CDR3 DNA sequence: TGTGCCAGCAGCTTGGAAGGTCCCTATAATTCACCCCTCCACTTT. Encoded protein: CASSLEGPYNSPLHF. The whole variable domain, remainder taken from reference TRBV5-6 and TRBJ1-6, is DAGVTQSPTHLIKTRGQQVTLRCSPKSGHDTVSWYQQALGQGPQFIFQYYEEEERQRGNFPDRFSGHQFPNYSSELNVNALLLGDSALYLCASSLEGPYNSPLHFGNGTRLTVT.

This chain uses TRBV29-1 with TRBJ1-1; D not resolved. CDR1 SQVTM and CDR2 ANQGSEA come from the germline V gene. V was clipped by 5 bases and J by 5 bases, with 18 bases between them. The CDR3 length is 14 residues. The CDR3 coding sequence is TGCAGCGTTACCCTATTGCGGGCGCAAACTGAAGCTTTCTTT. Translated, it gives CSVTLLRAQTEAFF. The complete variable domain, with remaining parts taken from reference TRBV29-1 and TRBJ1-1, reads SAVISQKPSRDICQRGTSLTIQCQVDSQVTMMFWYRQQPGQSLTLIATANQGSEATYESGFVIDKFPISRPNLTFSTLTVSNMSPEDSSIYLCSVTLLRAQTEAFFGQGTRLTVV.

The V and J genes are TRBV27 and TRBJ1-2; the D is unclear. The V gene lost 2 bases and the J gene lost 8 bases, with 12 bases spanning the gap. Germline loops: CDR1 MNHEY, CDR2 SMNVEV (reference sequence). This CDR3 has 13 residues. CDR3 DNA: TGTGCCAGCAGTTTAGTGTCAGCGGGCGGCTACACCTTC. It specifies CASSLVSAGGYTF.